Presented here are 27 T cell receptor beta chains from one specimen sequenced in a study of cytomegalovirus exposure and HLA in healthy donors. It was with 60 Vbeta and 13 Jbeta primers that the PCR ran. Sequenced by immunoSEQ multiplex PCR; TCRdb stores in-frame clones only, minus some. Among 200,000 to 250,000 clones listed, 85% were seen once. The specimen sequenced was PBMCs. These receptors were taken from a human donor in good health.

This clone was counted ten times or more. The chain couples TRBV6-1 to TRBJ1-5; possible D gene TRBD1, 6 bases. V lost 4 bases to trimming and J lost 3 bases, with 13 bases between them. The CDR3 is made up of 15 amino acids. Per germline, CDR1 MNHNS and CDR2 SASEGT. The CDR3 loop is CASSGEWTVNQPQHF. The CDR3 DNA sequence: TGTGCCAGCAGTGGGGAATGGACAGTCAATCAGCCCCAGCATTTT.

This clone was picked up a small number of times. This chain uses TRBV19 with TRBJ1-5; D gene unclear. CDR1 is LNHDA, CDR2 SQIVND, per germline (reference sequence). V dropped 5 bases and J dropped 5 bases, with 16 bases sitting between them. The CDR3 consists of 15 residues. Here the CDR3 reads CASSYSRALYQPQHF. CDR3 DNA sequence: TGTGCCAGTAGTTACAGTCGAGCATTGTATCAGCCCCAGCATTTT.

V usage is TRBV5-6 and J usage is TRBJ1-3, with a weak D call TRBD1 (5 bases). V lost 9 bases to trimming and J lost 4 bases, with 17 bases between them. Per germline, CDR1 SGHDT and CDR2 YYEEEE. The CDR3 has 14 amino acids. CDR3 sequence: CATENYDRGNTIYF. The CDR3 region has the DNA TGTGCCACCGAAAACTACGACAGAGGAAACACCATATATTTT.

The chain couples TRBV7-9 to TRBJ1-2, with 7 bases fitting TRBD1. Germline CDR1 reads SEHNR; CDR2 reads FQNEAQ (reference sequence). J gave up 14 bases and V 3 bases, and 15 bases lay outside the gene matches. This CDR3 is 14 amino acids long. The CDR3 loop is CASSFGTGEQLGTF. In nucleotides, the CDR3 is TGTGCCAGCAGCTTTGGTACAGGGGAACAGTTGGGTACCTTC.

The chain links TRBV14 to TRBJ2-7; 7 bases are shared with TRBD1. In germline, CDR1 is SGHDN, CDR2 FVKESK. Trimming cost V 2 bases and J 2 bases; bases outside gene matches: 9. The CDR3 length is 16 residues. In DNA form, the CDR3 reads TGTGCCAGCAGCCAACCCCTGGGGACAGCTACCTACGAGCAGTACTTC. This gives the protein CASSQPLGTATYEQYF.

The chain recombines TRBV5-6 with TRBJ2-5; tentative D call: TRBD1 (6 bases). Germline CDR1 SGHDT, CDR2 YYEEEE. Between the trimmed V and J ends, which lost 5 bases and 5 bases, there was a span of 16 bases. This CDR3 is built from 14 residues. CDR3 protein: CASRNTGFGETQYF. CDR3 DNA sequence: TGTGCCAGCAGGAATACAGGGTTCGGGGAGACCCAGTACTTC. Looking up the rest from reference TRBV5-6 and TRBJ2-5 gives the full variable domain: DAGVTQSPTHLIKTRGQQVTLRCSPKSGHDTVSWYQQALGQGPQFIFQYYEEEERQRGNFPDRFSGHQFPNYSSELNVNALLLGDSALYLCASRNTGFGETQYFGPGTRLLVL.

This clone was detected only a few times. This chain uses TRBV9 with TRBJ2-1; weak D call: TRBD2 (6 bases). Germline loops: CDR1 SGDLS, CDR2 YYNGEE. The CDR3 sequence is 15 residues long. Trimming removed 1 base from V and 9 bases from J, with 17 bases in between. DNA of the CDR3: TGTGCCAGCAGCGTATCCGGGAGCGGCTGGGGTGAGCAGTTCTTC. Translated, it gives CASSVSGSGWGEQFF.

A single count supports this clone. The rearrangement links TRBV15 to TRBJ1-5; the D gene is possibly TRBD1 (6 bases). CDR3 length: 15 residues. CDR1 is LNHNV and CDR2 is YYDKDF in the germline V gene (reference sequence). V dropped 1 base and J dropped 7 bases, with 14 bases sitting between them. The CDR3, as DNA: TGTGCCACCAGCAGAGTTCAGGGGAGGGAGCAGCCCCAGCATTTT. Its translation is CATSRVQGREQPQHF.

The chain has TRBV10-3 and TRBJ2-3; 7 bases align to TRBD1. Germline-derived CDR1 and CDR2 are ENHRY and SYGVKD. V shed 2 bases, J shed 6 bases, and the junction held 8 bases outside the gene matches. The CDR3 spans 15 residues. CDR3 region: CAISETGVVTDTQYF. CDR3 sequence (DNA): TGTGCCATCAGTGAGACAGGGGTAGTCACCGATACGCAGTATTTT.

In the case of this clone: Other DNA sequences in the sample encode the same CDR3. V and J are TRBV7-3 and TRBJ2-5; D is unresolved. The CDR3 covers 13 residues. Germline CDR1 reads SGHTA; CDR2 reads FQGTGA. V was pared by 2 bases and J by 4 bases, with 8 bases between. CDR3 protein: CASSLSGGETQYF. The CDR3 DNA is TGTGCCAGCAGCTTATCCGGTGGAGAGACCCAGTACTTC.

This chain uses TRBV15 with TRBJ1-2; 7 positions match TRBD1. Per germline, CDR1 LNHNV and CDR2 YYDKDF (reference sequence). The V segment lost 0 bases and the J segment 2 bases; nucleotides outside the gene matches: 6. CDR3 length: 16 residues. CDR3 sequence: CATSRDGDSVNYGYTF. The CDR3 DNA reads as TGTGCCACCAGCAGAGATGGGGACAGTGTAAACTATGGCTACACCTTC.

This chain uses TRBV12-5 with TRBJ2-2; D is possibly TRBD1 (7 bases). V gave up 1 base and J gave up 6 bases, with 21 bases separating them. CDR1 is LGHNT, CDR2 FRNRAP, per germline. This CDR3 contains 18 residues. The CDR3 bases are TGTGCTAGTGGTTTGGGCCGCGTCCAGGGGGGATTCTCCGGGGAGCTGTTTTTT. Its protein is CASGLGRVQGGFSGELFF.

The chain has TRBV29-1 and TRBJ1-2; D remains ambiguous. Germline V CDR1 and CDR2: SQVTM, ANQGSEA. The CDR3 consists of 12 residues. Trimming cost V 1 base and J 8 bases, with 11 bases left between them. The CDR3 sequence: CSVEAGQGGYTF. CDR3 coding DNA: TGCAGCGTTGAAGCTGGGCAAGGAGGCTACACCTTC.

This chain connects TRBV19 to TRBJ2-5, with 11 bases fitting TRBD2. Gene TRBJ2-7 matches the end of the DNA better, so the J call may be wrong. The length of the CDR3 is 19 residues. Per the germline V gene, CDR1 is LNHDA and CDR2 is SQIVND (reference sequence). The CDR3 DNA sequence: TGTGCCAGTAGTATTCGATCCCGGGGACTAGCGGTTCGCTCCTACGAGCAGTACTTC. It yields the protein CASSIRSRGLAVRSYEQYF.

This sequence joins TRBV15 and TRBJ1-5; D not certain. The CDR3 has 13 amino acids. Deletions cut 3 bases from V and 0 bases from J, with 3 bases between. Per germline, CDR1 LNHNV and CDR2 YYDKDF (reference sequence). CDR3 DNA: TGTGCCACCAGCAGCTATAGCAATCAGCCCCAGCATTTT. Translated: CATSSYSNQPQHF.

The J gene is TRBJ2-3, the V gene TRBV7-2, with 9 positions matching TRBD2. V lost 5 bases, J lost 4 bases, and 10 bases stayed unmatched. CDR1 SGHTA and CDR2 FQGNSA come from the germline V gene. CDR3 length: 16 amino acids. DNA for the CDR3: TGTGCCAGCAGCCCCCAGGGCGGGAGGGCCTCAGATACGCAGTATTTT. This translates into CASSPQGGRASDTQYF.

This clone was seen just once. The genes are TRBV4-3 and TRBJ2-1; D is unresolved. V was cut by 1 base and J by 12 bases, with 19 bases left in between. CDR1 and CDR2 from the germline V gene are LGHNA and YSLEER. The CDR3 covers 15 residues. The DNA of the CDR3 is TGCGCCAGCAGCCAAGTCAGTGAGGAGAGACGAGGGCAGTTCTTC. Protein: CASSQVSEERRGQFF.

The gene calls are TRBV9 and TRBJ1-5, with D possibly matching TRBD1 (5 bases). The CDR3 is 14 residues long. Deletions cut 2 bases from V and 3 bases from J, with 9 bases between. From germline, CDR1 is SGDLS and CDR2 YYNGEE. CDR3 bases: TGTGCCAGCAGCGTGGGGGGGATCAATCAGCCCCAGCATTTT. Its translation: CASSVGGINQPQHF.

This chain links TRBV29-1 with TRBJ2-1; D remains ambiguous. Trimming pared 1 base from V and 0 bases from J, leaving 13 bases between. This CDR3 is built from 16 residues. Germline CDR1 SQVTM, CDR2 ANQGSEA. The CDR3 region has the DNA TGCAGCGTTGAAGCCAAGACTTCCCACTCCTACAATGAGCAGTTCTTC. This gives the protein CSVEAKTSHSYNEQFF.

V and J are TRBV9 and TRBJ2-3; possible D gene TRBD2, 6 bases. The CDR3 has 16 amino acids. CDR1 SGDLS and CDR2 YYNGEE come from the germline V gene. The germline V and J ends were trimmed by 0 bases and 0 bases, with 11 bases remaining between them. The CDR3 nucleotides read TGTGCCAGCAGCGTAGGAGGGACTTGGAGCACAGATACGCAGTATTTT. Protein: CASSVGGTWSTDTQYF.

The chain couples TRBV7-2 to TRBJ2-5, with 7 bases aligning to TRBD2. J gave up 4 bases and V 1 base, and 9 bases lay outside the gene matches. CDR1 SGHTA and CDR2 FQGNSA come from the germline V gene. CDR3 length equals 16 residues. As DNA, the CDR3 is TGTGCCAGCAGCTTAGGGGCGGGAGTACTGGGAGAGACCCAGTACTTC. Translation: CASSLGAGVLGETQYF.

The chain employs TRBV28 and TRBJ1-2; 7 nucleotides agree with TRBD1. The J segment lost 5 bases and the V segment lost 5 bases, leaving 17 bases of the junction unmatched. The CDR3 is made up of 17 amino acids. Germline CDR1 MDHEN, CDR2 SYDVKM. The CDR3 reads CASSLGQWGLGAYGYTF. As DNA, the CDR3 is TGTGCCAGCAGTCTGGGACAGTGGGGTCTTGGGGCGTATGGCTACACCTTC.

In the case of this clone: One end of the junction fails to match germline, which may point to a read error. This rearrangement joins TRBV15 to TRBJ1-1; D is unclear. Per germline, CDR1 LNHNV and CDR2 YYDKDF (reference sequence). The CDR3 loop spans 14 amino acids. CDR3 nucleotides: TGTGCCACCAGCAGGCACAGAACGAACCCTGAAGCTTTCTTT. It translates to CATSRHRTNPEAFF.

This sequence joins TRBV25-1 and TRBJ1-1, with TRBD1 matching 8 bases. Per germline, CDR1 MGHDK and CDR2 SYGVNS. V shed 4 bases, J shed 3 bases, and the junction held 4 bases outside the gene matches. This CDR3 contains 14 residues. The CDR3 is CASSADRGHTEAFF. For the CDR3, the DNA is TGTGCCAGCAGTGCAGACAGGGGTCACACTGAAGCTTTCTTT.

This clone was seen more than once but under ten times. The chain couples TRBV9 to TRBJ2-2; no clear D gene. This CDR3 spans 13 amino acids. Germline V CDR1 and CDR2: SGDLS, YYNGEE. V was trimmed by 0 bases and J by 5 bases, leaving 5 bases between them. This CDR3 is CASSVGATGELFF. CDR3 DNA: TGTGCCAGCAGCGTAGGGGCGACCGGGGAGCTGTTTTTT.

CDR3 sequence: CSVVEGLWGNQPQHF. DNA for the CDR3: TGCAGCGTTGTTGAGGGTCTCTGGGGCAATCAGCCCCAGCATTTT. The chain links TRBV29-1 to TRBJ1-5; D is uncertain. The CDR3 is 15 residues long. Germline V gene data show CDR1 as SQVTM and CDR2 as ANQGSEA. The V and J ends lost 4 bases and 2 bases respectively, with 15 bases between them. The complete variable domain, with remaining parts taken from reference TRBV29-1 and TRBJ1-5, reads SAVISQKPSRDICQRGTSLTIQCQVDSQVTMMFWYRQQPGQSLTLIATANQGSEATYESGFVIDKFPISRPNLTFSTLTVSNMSPEDSSIYLCSVVEGLWGNQPQHFGDGTRLSIL.

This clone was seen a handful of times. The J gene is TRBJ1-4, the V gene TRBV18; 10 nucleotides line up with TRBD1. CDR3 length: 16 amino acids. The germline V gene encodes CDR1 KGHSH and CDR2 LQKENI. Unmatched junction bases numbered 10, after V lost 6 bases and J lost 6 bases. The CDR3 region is CASSPRSGTGDEKLFF. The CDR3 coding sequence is TGTGCCAGCTCTCCCCGGTCCGGGACAGGGGATGAAAAACTGTTTTTT.